Following are 26 T cell receptor beta chains from one sample sequenced in a study of blood T cell repertoires in COVID-19. This table comes from immunoSEQ multiplex PCR, and its TCRdb copy is limited to in-frame clones, with some not included. The sample holds 150,000 to 200,000 clones, approximately 80% seen once. Sequencing was performed on PBMCs or T cells enriched from blood (not recorded which). The receptors stem from a man in his sixties or seventies who had been exposed to COVID-19.

This chain joins TRBV13 and TRBJ2-7, with TRBD2 as a possible D gene (6 bases). The CDR3 loop spans 17 amino acids. Germline CDR1 and CDR2: PRHDT and FYEKMQ (reference sequence). The V end was cut by 2 bases, the J end by 3 bases, with 20 bases between. The CDR3 reads CASSLSLSGVSYYEQYF. The DNA for the CDR3 is TGTGCCAGCAGCTTAAGTCTTTCGGGAGTGTCCTACTACGAGCAGTACTTC.

The chain has TRBV4-3 and TRBJ2-7, with 8 positions matching TRBD2. The germline gives CDR1 LGHNA, CDR2 YSLEER. V lost 0 bases to trimming and J lost 4 bases; unmatched junction nucleotides: 5. CDR3 size: 15 residues. CDR3 coding DNA: TGCGCCAGCAGCCAAGATCGTAGCGGGAATTACGAGCAGTACTTC. Residues: CASSQDRSGNYEQYF.

This clone was observed once. The rearrangement links TRBV7-2 to TRBJ2-2; D unresolved. Trimming pared 5 bases from V and 2 bases from J, leaving 12 bases between. This CDR3 region has 15 residues. CDR1 and CDR2 from the germline V gene are SGHTA and FQGNSA. The CDR3 spells CASSAVGGNTGELFF. The CDR3, as DNA: TGTGCCAGCAGCGCGGTCGGCGGAAACACCGGGGAGCTGTTTTTT.

V gene TRBV9 combines with J gene TRBJ2-2; D is uncertain. Germline CDR1 is SGDLS and CDR2 is YYNGEE. V was shortened by 0 bases and J by 7 bases, with 13 bases between the two germline ends. This CDR3 has 15 residues. CDR3 sequence: CASSVASGSGGELFF. The CDR3 DNA reads TGTGCCAGCAGCGTAGCTTCCGGTTCGGGCGGGGAGCTGTTTTTT.

The CDR3 DNA reads as TGTGCCAGCAGCTGGACAGGGTCCCTCGAGCAGTACTTC. It is translated as CASSWTGSLEQYF. This chain links TRBV7-6 with TRBJ2-7; TRBD1 aligns across 8 bases. This CDR3 is 13 amino acids long. The trim removed 4 bases at V and 6 bases at J, leaving 5 bases unmatched. The germline V gene has CDR1 SGHVS and CDR2 FNYEAQ.

The CDR3 region is CASSQDSSGPGAYQPQHF. For the CDR3, the DNA is TGCGCCAGCAGCCAAGATTCTTCGGGGCCGGGAGCCTATCAGCCCCAGCATTTT. The chain couples TRBV4-1 to TRBJ1-5; D might be TRBD1 (5 bases). This CDR3 spans 18 amino acids. The V gene lost 0 bases and the J gene lost 5 bases, with 20 bases spanning the gap. The germline V gene has CDR1 MGHRA and CDR2 YSYEKL.

This chain uses TRBV18 with TRBJ1-3, with TRBD1 matching 9 bases. Looked up from germline, CDR1 is KGHSH and CDR2 is LQKENI. CDR3 length: 15 amino acids. The junction had 4 bases not matched to a gene; V was cut back by 2 bases and J by 5 bases. CDR3: CASSPGQGSRNTIYF. The CDR3 DNA is TGTGCCAGCTCACCAGGACAGGGGAGCAGAAACACCATATATTTT.

The chain combines TRBV2 with TRBJ1-2; a weak D match, TRBD1 (5 bases). This CDR3 is 13 amino acids long. From germline, CDR1 is SNHLY and CDR2 FYNNEI. V was pared by 7 bases and J by 7 bases, with 16 bases between. In DNA form, the CDR3 reads TGTGCCAGCACCCAGGAGGGGTCGGGTGGCTACACCTTC. Translation: CASTQEGSGGYTF.

This sequence joins TRBV10-2 and TRBJ2-5, with 12 bases fitting TRBD1. The germline V gene has CDR1 WSHSY and CDR2 SAAADI. V dropped 7 bases and J dropped 4; count of bases not matched to a gene: 7. This CDR3 spans 15 amino acids. The CDR3 spells CASIAGTGGRETQYF. The CDR3 nucleotides are TGCGCCAGCATCGCCGGGACAGGGGGCAGAGAGACCCAGTACTTC.

The gene calls are TRBV2 and TRBJ1-6, with no clear D. V was clipped by 3 bases and J by 5 bases, with 8 bases between them. Germline CDR1 reads SNHLY; CDR2 reads FYNNEI. The CDR3 contains 14 residues. The CDR3 reads CASSENSNNSPLHF. CDR3 nucleotides: TGTGCCAGCAGTGAGAACAGTAATAATTCACCCCTCCACTTT.

The gene calls are TRBV3-1 (or the pseudogene TRBV3-2) and TRBJ2-7; 7 bases align to TRBD1. V dropped 4 bases and J dropped 3; count of bases not matched to a gene: 6. This CDR3 comprises 14 residues. Germline lookup yields CDR1 LGHDT and CDR2 YNNKEL (reference sequence). The CDR3, as DNA: TGTGCCAGCAGCCCCTGGACAGGAAGCTACGAGCAGTACTTC. This sequence encodes CASSPWTGSYEQYF.

J is TRBJ2-4 and V is TRBV11-3; 12 bases map to TRBD1. Trimming removed 4 bases from V and 1 base from J; junction bases left unmatched: 8. The length of the CDR3 is 18 residues. The germline V gene encodes CDR1 SGHNT and CDR2 YENEEA. The CDR3 region has the DNA TGTGCCAGCAGCTCGGGGACAGGGGGCGCAAGGGCCAAAAACATTCAGTACTTC. Protein product: CASSSGTGGARAKNIQYF.

V gene TRBV12-5 combines with J gene TRBJ2-3; TRBD2 aligns across 10 bases. Germline V lookup: CDR1 LGHNT, CDR2 FRNRAP. Trimming took 6 bases from V and 0 from J; bases not matched to a gene: 3. This CDR3 spans 15 amino acids. The CDR3 loop reads CASGATSGSTDTQYF. As DNA, the CDR3 is TGTGCTAGTGGGGCGACTAGCGGGAGCACAGATACGCAGTATTTT. Together with reference TRBV12-5 and TRBJ2-3, the CDR3 gives the full variable domain: DARVTQTPRHKVTEMGQEVTMRCQPILGHNTVFWYRQTMMQGLELLAYFRNRAPLDDSGMPKDRFSAEMPDATLATLKIQPSEPRDSAVYFCASGATSGSTDTQYFGPGTRLTVL.

The rearrangement joins TRBV4-3 to TRBJ2-7, with 9 bases identical to TRBD1. This CDR3 spans 14 amino acids. Germline V gene data show CDR1 as LGHNA and CDR2 as YSLEER. The V gene end was trimmed by 3 bases and the J gene end by 4 bases; junction bases not matched to a gene: 4. The CDR3 region is CASSQDRGGYEQYF. The CDR3 bases are TGCGCCAGCAGCCAGGACAGGGGAGGTTACGAGCAGTACTTC.

The gene calls are TRBV19 and TRBJ1-3, with TRBD1 identical over 8 bases. The CDR3 runs to 16 residues. V gave up 4 bases and J gave up 0 bases; unmatched junction bases: 5. Germline loops: CDR1 LNHDA, CDR2 SQIVND (reference sequence). The chain's CDR3 is CASSTPGGSSGNTIYF. The CDR3 bases are TGTGCCAGTAGTACTCCAGGGGGCTCCTCTGGAAACACCATATATTTT. Filled out from reference TRBV19 and TRBJ1-3, the complete variable domain reads DGGITQSPKYLFRKEGQNVTLSCEQNLNHDAMYWYRQDPGQGLRLIYYSQIVNDFQKGDIAEGYSVSREKKESFPLTVTSAQKNPTAFYLCASSTPGGSSGNTIYFGEGSWLTVV.

The gene calls are TRBV2 and TRBJ1-5; D gene unclear. Deletions cut 6 bases from V and 0 bases from J, with 12 bases between. In germline, CDR1 is SNHLY, CDR2 FYNNEI. CDR3 length: 15 amino acids. CDR3 protein: CASSVSGISNQPQHF. The CDR3 bases are TGTGCCAGCAGCGTTTCGGGGATTAGCAATCAGCCCCAGCATTTT. The variable domain in full, completed from reference TRBV2 and TRBJ1-5, reads EPEVTQTPSHQVTQMGQEVILRCVPISNHLYFYWYRQILGQKVEFLVSFYNNEISEKSEIFDDQFSVERPDGSNFTLKIRSTKLEDSAMYFCASSVSGISNQPQHFGDGTRLSIL.

In its sample, this clone was seen many times. The V and J genes are TRBV6-2 or TRBV6-3 and TRBJ1-1, with a tentative D call TRBD1 (5 bases). The germline V and J ends were trimmed by 2 bases and 0 bases, with 7 bases remaining between them. The V gene's germline CDR1 is MNHEY and CDR2 SVGEGT. The length of the CDR3 is 14 residues. The DNA of the CDR3 is TGTGCCAGCAGTTACGGGGCAATGAACACTGAAGCTTTCTTT. This encodes CASSYGAMNTEAFF.

This clone was seen a single time. The chain combines TRBV6-2 or TRBV6-3 with TRBJ1-4; 7 nucleotides line up with TRBD1. The germline V gene has CDR1 MNHEY and CDR2 SVGEGT. CDR3 length: 16 amino acids. Trimming removed 2 bases from V and 5 bases from J; junction bases left unmatched: 8. The CDR3 is CASSYRRDSENEKLFF. CDR3 nucleotides: TGTGCCAGCAGTTACCGGCGGGACAGCGAGAATGAAAAACTGTTTTTT.

V and J are TRBV11-2 and TRBJ1-4; 10 nucleotides agree with TRBD1. This CDR3 region has 14 residues. V was clipped by 5 bases and J by 8 bases; unmatched bases: 5. Germline CDR1 SGHAT, CDR2 FQNNGV. In DNA form, the CDR3 reads TGTGCCAGCAGCCGGGACAGGGGTCGGGAAAAACTGTTTTTT. Translation: CASSRDRGREKLFF.

Only one count was recorded for this clone. The gene calls are TRBV15 and TRBJ1-1, with 11 bases that match TRBD1. CDR1 and CDR2 (germline): LNHNV, YYDKDF (reference sequence). This CDR3 spans 16 amino acids. V shed 1 base and J 3 bases; nucleotides not matched to a gene: 4. The CDR3 coding sequence is TGTGCCACCAGCAGAGCCCGGGGACAGGGGGACACTGAAGCTTTCTTT. Translation: CATSRARGQGDTEAFF. The whole variable domain, remainder taken from reference TRBV15 and TRBJ1-1, is DAMVIQNPRYQVTQFGKPVTLSCSQTLNHNVMYWYQQKSSQAPKLLFHYYDKDFNNEADTPDNFQSRRPNTSFCFLDIRSPGLGDTAMYLCATSRARGQGDTEAFFGQGTRLTVV.

The chain recombines TRBV28 with TRBJ2-1; 7 bases line up with TRBD2. The CDR3 contains 15 residues. The junction had 8 bases not matched to a gene; V was cut back by 6 bases and J by 3 bases. The germline V gene has CDR1 MDHEN and CDR2 SYDVKM. The CDR3 nucleotides are TGTGCCAGCAGGACTACTAGCGCAAACTACAATGAGCAGTTCTTC. This encodes CASRTTSANYNEQFF.

The rearrangement uses TRBV28 and TRBJ2-7; 9 bases are a match to TRBD1. CDR1 is MDHEN and CDR2 is SYDVKM in the germline V gene. The CDR3 spans 12 residues. The junction had 9 bases not matched to a gene; V was cut back by 6 bases and J by 12 bases. DNA of the CDR3: TGTGCCAGCAGCCTCGACAGGGGGAAATGGTACTTC. This encodes CASSLDRGKWYF.

The rearrangement links TRBV30 to TRBJ1-6; D gene ambiguous. Germline CDR1 reads GTSNPN; CDR2 reads SVGIG (reference sequence). The length of the CDR3 is 15 residues. V was trimmed by 4 bases and J by 0 bases, leaving 10 bases between them. The CDR3: CAWTRDSSYNSPLHF. The CDR3 region has the DNA TGTGCCTGGACGAGGGATAGCTCCTATAATTCACCCCTCCACTTT.

This clone has just a few counts. The CDR3 nucleotides read TGTGCCAGCAGCTTGTCTAGCGGCGCGGAGCAGTTCTTC. Amino acids: CASSLSSGAEQFF. The chain uses TRBV5-5 and TRBJ2-1, with 7 nucleotides matching TRBD2. Germline CDR1 and CDR2: SGHKS and YYEKEE (reference sequence). The CDR3 is 13 amino acids. Germline trimming cut 1 base from V and 10 bases from J; bases unmatched to any gene: 5.

V usage is TRBV5-1 and J usage is TRBJ2-7, with 10 bases fitting TRBD2. The V and J ends lost 0 bases and 7 bases, in that order; junction bases with no gene match: 4. The CDR3 is 14 residues long. Germline V gene lookup returns CDR1 SGHRS and CDR2 YFSETQ. The DNA for the CDR3 is TGCGCCAGCAGCTTGGCGATAGCGGGAGGAGAGCAGTACTTC. Encoded protein: CASSLAIAGGEQYF.

This chain uses TRBV5-6 with TRBJ2-7, with D hard to call. Trimming pared 4 bases from V and 2 bases from J, leaving 13 bases between. The germline V gene has CDR1 SGHDT and CDR2 YYEEEE. This CDR3 has 14 amino acids. The CDR3 bases are TGTGCCAGCAGCGGGCTTTTTTCACCCTACGAGCAGTACTTC. It specifies CASSGLFSPYEQYF.